This TCR beta chain was recovered during a study of blood T cells in healthy people across ages. The V and J ends lost 5 bases and 0 bases respectively, with 11 bases between them. The germline gives CDR1 SGHTA, CDR2 FQGNSA. The CDR3 is 16 residues long. Turning to this clonotype: Its antigen is still unknown.

Notes on the study in general: Versus aged donors, long-lived donors had higher diversity and more naive CD4+ cells. Age advanced and TCR beta diversity per million T cells fell, roughly linearly.

A second about 6 to 11 cycle PCR used barcoded and J-beta primers. Sequencing of every sample gave 3 million or more CDR3-containing paired-end reads. TCRdb re-derived calls from the 5' RACE reads in MiXCR, one entry per CDR3 protein. Among about a million distinct CDR3 sequences listed, under 40% were seen once. Healthy Caucasian individuals from Russia aged roughly 6 to 100 were enrolled as donors. Specimen: blood. The TCR was taken from a man aged 18 to 29 in good health. The chain has TRBV7-2 and TRBJ1-6; D unclear. This chain's CDR3 is CASSTAGGSYNSPLHF. The CDR3 nucleotides read TGTGCCAGCAGCACGGCAGGCGGCTCCTATAATTCACCCCTCCACTTT. Based on the CDR3 plus reference TRBV7-2 and TRBJ1-6, the full variable domain is GAGVSQSPSNKVTEKGKDVELRCDPISGHTALYWYRQSLGQGLEFLIYFQGNSAPDKSGLPSDRFSAERTGGSVSTLTIQRTQQEDSAVYLCASSTAGGSYNSPLHFGNGTRLTVT.